This paragraph reports one T cell receptor (beta chain). This sample is drawn from a study of blood T cell repertoires in COVID-19. Clones were sequenced by immunoSEQ multiplex PCR, and TCRdb holds only the in-frame ones, with some missing. The sample consists of around 19,000 clones, approximately 87% of them appearing once. This CDR3 is 13 amino acids long. Trimming removed 3 bases at V and 4 bases at J, with 10 bases between. Looked up from germline, CDR1 is DFQATT and CDR2 is SNEGSKA (reference sequence). The material sequenced was peripheral blood. The receptor comes from a human donor in a cohort sampled during active COVID-19. The genes are TRBV20-1 and TRBJ2-1, with D perhaps matching TRBD2 (5 bases). The CDR3 spells CSASDRRYNEQFF. In DNA form, the CDR3 reads TGCAGTGCTAGTGATCGGAGGTACAATGAGCAGTTCTTC.